The rows below give T cell receptor beta chains drawn from one sample of a study of shared clonotypes between healthy human individuals. TCRdb's table, derived via immunoSEQ multiplex PCR, lists solely in-frame clones and lacks some. The top ten clones hold about 0.13% of a sample with millions of clones, more than 80% of them seen once. Specimen: naive CD4+ T cells sorted from blood. The receptor set was obtained from a man aged 18-30 years in good health. Each CDR3 is given with its conserved first and last residue. A D gene is named only where the DNA matches it firmly. The size of a clone is reported for some rows only, either as once, few or many, or as a class for expanded clones.

cdr3_aa | cdr3_nt | v_call | clone_size | j_call | d_call
CASSESGGALTRGNEKLFF | TGCGCCAGCAGTGAGTCGGGGGGGGCGCTTACGCGGGGAAATGAAAAACTGTTTTTT | TRBV10-1 | NA | TRBJ1-4 | NA
CASSPPVGEQYF | TGTGCCAGCTCACCACCGGTGGGGGAGCAGTACTTC | TRBV18 | NA | TRBJ2-7 | NA
CASSLATSLPYEQYF | TGTGCCAGCAGCTTAGCAACTAGCCTCCCCTACGAGCAGTACTTC | TRBV7-8 | NA | TRBJ2-7 | NA
CASSPVAGEVEQYF | TGTGCCAGCAGCCCAGTAGCGGGAGAGGTCGAGCAGTACTTC | TRBV7-2 | NA | TRBJ2-7 | TRBD2
CASSLGQMNTEAFF | TGTGCCAGCAGCCTGGGACAGATGAACACTGAAGCTTTCTTT | TRBV7-9 | once | TRBJ1-1 | TRBD1
CARSLGRGLGGYGYTF | TGTGCCAGAAGCTTGGGTCGAGGGCTTGGTGGCTATGGCTACACCTTC | TRBV5-3 | NA | TRBJ1-2 | NA
CASSIGTGTITDTQYF | TGTGCCAGCAGCATAGGGACTGGGACTATCACAGATACGCAGTATTTT | TRBV7-2 | NA | TRBJ2-3 | TRBD2
CASSQDHVGRVYF | TGCGCCAGCAGCCAAGATCATGTGGGCAGGGTGTACTTC | TRBV4-1 | few | TRBJ2-7 | NA
CASVASGSAGELFF | TGTGCCAGCGTAGCTAGCGGGAGCGCCGGGGAGCTGTTTTTT | TRBV25-1 | NA | TRBJ2-2 | TRBD2
CATSRAQETQYF | TGTGCCACCAGCAGAGCCCAGGAGACCCAGTACTTC | TRBV15 | NA | TRBJ2-5 | NA
CASSEGTGKSQETQYF | TGTGCCAGCAGTGAGGGGACAGGGAAATCCCAAGAGACCCAGTACTTC | TRBV6-1 | NA | TRBJ2-5 | TRBD1
CASSRLAGATDTQYF | TGTGCCAGCAGTCGACTAGCGGGAGCGACAGATACGCAGTATTTT | TRBV6-6 | NA | TRBJ2-3 | TRBD2
CASSQVRQGNQPQHF | TGCGCCAGCAGCCAAGTAAGGCAGGGGAATCAGCCCCAGCATTTT | TRBV4-1 | NA | TRBJ1-5 | NA
CASSPVLSSSGNTIYF | TGCGCCAGCAGCCCGGTTTTGAGTAGCTCTGGAAACACCATATATTTT | TRBV5-1 | NA | TRBJ1-3 | NA
CASSQVNQPQHF | TGTGCCAGCAGCCAAGTAAATCAGCCCCAGCATTTT | TRBV4-2 | NA | TRBJ1-5 | NA
CAWSKTPGKSGNTIYF | TGTGCCTGGAGTAAGACCCCAGGGAAATCTGGAAACACCATATATTTT | TRBV30 | NA | TRBJ1-3 | NA
CASAPGGTSYEQYF | TGCGCCAGCGCCCCGGGCGGGACCTCCTACGAGCAGTACTTC | TRBV10-2 | NA | TRBJ2-7 | NA
CASSQRQGLNYEQYF | TGCGCCAGCAGCCAACGACAGGGATTAAACTACGAGCAGTACTTC | TRBV4-1 | NA | TRBJ2-7 | TRBD1
CAAGQGNEKLFF | TGTGCGGCCGGACAGGGCAATGAAAAACTGTTTTTT | TRBV10-3 | NA | TRBJ1-4 | TRBD1
CASSYSGTAYEQYF | TGCGCCAGCAGCTATAGCGGGACGGCCTACGAGCAGTACTTC | TRBV5-1 | NA | TRBJ2-7 | TRBD2
CASSHRETGVQETQYF | TGTGCCAGCAGCCACCGCGAGACAGGGGTCCAAGAGACCCAGTACTTC | TRBV5-6 | NA | TRBJ2-5 | TRBD1
CASSFNARLEADTQYF | TGTGCCAGCAGCTTCAATGCTAGACTAGAGGCAGATACGCAGTATTTT | TRBV5-4 | NA | TRBJ2-3 | NA
CASSLSGGRYNEQFF | TGTGCCAGCAGTCTTAGCGGGGGCCGATACAATGAGCAGTTCTTC | TRBV28 | once | TRBJ2-1 | TRBD2
CASSPRGFQETQYF | TGTGCCAGCAGCCCCCGGGGCTTCCAAGAGACCCAGTACTTC | TRBV9 | once | TRBJ2-5 | NA
CASSLWQGPYEQYF | TGTGCCAGCAGCTTGTGGCAGGGACCCTACGAGCAGTACTTC | TRBV11-2 | NA | TRBJ2-7 | NA
CASSREQGWGNTIYF | TGTGCCAGCAGCCGTGAACAGGGTTGGGGAAACACCATATATTTT | TRBV7-2 | NA | TRBJ1-3 | NA
CSAWTSGGAGQYF | TGCAGCGCCTGGACTAGCGGGGGGGCCGGGCAGTACTTC | TRBV29-1 | NA | TRBJ2-7 | TRBD2
CASSYFGEAVEQYF | TGTGCCAGCAGTTATTTTGGGGAAGCGGTCGAGCAGTACTTC | TRBV6-5 | NA | TRBJ2-7 | NA
CASSLGGGAVDTQYF | TGTGCCAGCAGCTTGGGCGGGGGGGCCGTAGATACGCAGTATTTT | TRBV11-2 | NA | TRBJ2-3 | TRBD2
CASSLGGVGANVLTF | TGTGCCAGCAGTTTAGGGGGGGTGGGGGCCAACGTCCTGACTTTC | TRBV27 | NA | TRBJ2-6 | TRBD2
CASSDGTSGVYNEQFF | TGTGCCAGCAGTGATGGGACTAGCGGGGTTTACAATGAGCAGTTCTTC | TRBV2 | NA | TRBJ2-1 | TRBD2